Sequencing of this T cell receptor (beta chain) was carried out in a study of blood T cell repertoires in COVID-19. V was trimmed by 3 bases and J by 4 bases, leaving 12 bases between them. The CDR3 has 14 residues. Germline assignment: CDR1 SGHVS and CDR2 FQNEAQ. Sequenced by immunoSEQ multiplex PCR; TCRdb stores in-frame clones only, minus some. The data hold 250,000 to 300,000 clones, with 70% to 90% observed a single time. The receptor comes from a woman aged 40 to 50 who had recovered from COVID-19. This sequence joins TRBV7-8 and TRBJ2-5, with D maybe TRBD2 (6 bases). Sample: peripheral blood. CDR3 in amino acids: CASSLGDWIETQYF. As DNA, the CDR3 is TGTGCCAGCAGCTTGGGGGACTGGATAGAGACCCAGTACTTC. Combining the CDR3 with reference TRBV7-8 and TRBJ2-5 gives the whole variable domain GAGVSQSPRYKVAKRGQDVALRCDPISGHVSLFWYQQALGQGPEFLTYFQNEAQLDKSGLPSDRFFAERPEGSVSTLKIQRTQQEDSAVYLCASSLGDWIETQYFGPGTRLLVL.